The entry that follows covers one T cell receptor (beta chain) sequence. Its matching antigen is unknown. Additional DNA sequences in this sample encode the identical CDR3. The record originates from a study of cytomegalovirus exposure and HLA in healthy donors. Study results and limitations: An analysis was carried out later, and it reportedly showed fewer N-insertions in an Asian-associated ancestry cluster than the 666-donor mean. Among the sequence variants, a highly shared cluster was likely an artifact of sequencing. Altogether, 170 or so TCR beta chains were recorded as cytomegalovirus-associated.

Researchers ran the PCR with 60 Vbeta and 13 Jbeta primers. Data came from immunoSEQ multiplex PCR; TCRdb stores just in-frame clones and leaves some out. The table lists around 240,000 clones, about four fifths of them singletons. There were likely unrecorded immune exposures, though donors were nominally healthy when sampled. V gave up 2 bases and J gave up 2 bases, with 7 bases separating them. Germline V lookup: CDR1 SGHRS, CDR2 YFSETQ. The CDR3 is 14 residues long. The chain uses TRBV5-1 and TRBJ2-2; a possible D gene is TRBD1 (5 bases). The sample was PBMCs. The sequence was collected from a woman aged 40 to 50 in good health and CMV-seropositive. In DNA, the CDR3 is TGCGCCAGCAGCTTAGACAGAAACACCGGGGAGCTGTTTTTT. Protein product: CASSLDRNTGELFF.